These T cell receptor beta chains were read from a single sample in a study of CD8+CD57+ T cells in acquired aplastic anemia. TCRdb re-called the reads with MiXCR, one entry per CDR3 protein. The repertoire has 150,000 or so distinct CDR3 sequences, under 55% of them found once; the top ten carry less than 3%. The material sequenced was sorted CD4+, CD8+, or CD8+CD57+ T cells (not recorded which) from PBMCs. The receptor source for this set is a human donor with aplastic anemia. The CDR3 runs from the conserved cysteine through the conserved F or W. Each record gives: clone size, V gene, D gene, J gene, CDR3 protein, CDR3 DNA. D genes are given only for firm matches. Size is omitted from some rows. Given values are once, few, many or a class for expanded clones.

clone size: NA; V gene: TRBV5-1; D gene: NA; J gene: TRBJ2-5; CDR3 protein: CASSSLIEETQYF; CDR3 DNA: TGCGCCAGCAGCTCCTTAATCGAAGAGACCCAGTACTTC
clone size: few; V gene: TRBV5-1; D gene: NA; J gene: TRBJ2-5; CDR3 protein: CASSQSGGQEAQYF; CDR3 DNA: TGCGCCAGCTCACAATCGGGCGGCCAAGAGGCCCAGTACTTC
clone size: NA; V gene: TRBV28; D gene: TRBD2; J gene: TRBJ2-3; CDR3 protein: CASSDSGRIDTQYF; CDR3 DNA: TGTGCCAGCAGTGATAGCGGGAGAATAGATACGCAGTATTTT
clone size: NA; V gene: TRBV20-1; D gene: NA; J gene: TRBJ2-7; CDR3 protein: CSARSGATYEQYF; CDR3 DNA: TGCAGTGCTAGATCGGGGGCTACCTACGAGCAGTACTTC
clone size: few; V gene: TRBV18; D gene: NA; J gene: TRBJ2-3; CDR3 protein: CASSLQTSTDTQYF; CDR3 DNA: TGTGCCAGCTCACTCCAAACCTCGACAGATACGCAGTATTTT
clone size: NA; V gene: TRBV5-6; D gene: NA; J gene: TRBJ2-7; CDR3 protein: CASSLAAVDEQYF; CDR3 DNA: TGTGCCAGCAGCTTGGCCGCCGTCGACGAGCAGTACTTC
clone size: NA; V gene: TRBV20-1; D gene: NA; J gene: TRBJ1-5; CDR3 protein: CSADGDTPQHF; CDR3 DNA: TGCAGTGCTGACGGGGATACGCCCCAGCATTTT
clone size: many; V gene: TRBV13; D gene: TRBD1; J gene: TRBJ1-4; CDR3 protein: CASSLRDRVLTEKLFF; CDR3 DNA: TGTGCCAGCAGCTTGAGGGACAGGGTATTGACGGAAAAACTGTTTTTT
clone size: many; V gene: TRBV20-1; D gene: TRBD2; J gene: TRBJ2-1; CDR3 protein: CSAPGRLAGSNEQFF; CDR3 DNA: TGCAGTGCTCCCGGTAGACTAGCGGGAAGCAATGAGCAGTTCTTC
clone size: NA; V gene: TRBV20-1; D gene: TRBD1; J gene: TRBJ2-7; CDR3 protein: CSARFGTGGDEQYF; CDR3 DNA: TGCAGTGCTAGGTTTGGGACAGGGGGCGACGAGCAGTACTTC
clone size: few; V gene: TRBV29-1; D gene: TRBD1; J gene: TRBJ2-7; CDR3 protein: CSVGVRGYEQYF; CDR3 DNA: TGCAGCGTTGGTGTCAGGGGGTACGAGCAGTACTTC
clone size: many; V gene: TRBV11-1; D gene: NA; J gene: TRBJ1-4; CDR3 protein: CASSSGQPATNEKLFF; CDR3 DNA: TGTGCCAGCAGCTCAGGTCAGCCCGCAACTAATGAAAAACTGTTTTTT
clone size: few; V gene: TRBV6-5; D gene: NA; J gene: TRBJ1-4; CDR3 protein: CASSYQAGNNEKLFF; CDR3 DNA: TGTGCCAGCAGTTACCAGGCGGGTAATAATGAAAAACTGTTTTTT
clone size: NA; V gene: TRBV3-1; D gene: TRBD2; J gene: TRBJ2-1; CDR3 protein: CASSRGLAGTYNEQFF; CDR3 DNA: TGTGCCAGCAGCCGCGGACTAGCGGGAACCTACAATGAGCAGTTCTTC
clone size: NA; V gene: TRBV10-3; D gene: NA; J gene: TRBJ2-6; CDR3 protein: CAISDPAVSGANVLTF; CDR3 DNA: TGTGCCATCAGTGACCCGGCGGTCTCTGGGGCCAACGTCCTGACTTTC
clone size: NA; V gene: TRBV24-1; D gene: TRBD1; J gene: TRBJ2-7; CDR3 protein: CASSQVTGGPYEQYF; CDR3 DNA: TGTGCCAGCAGCCAAGTAACAGGGGGGCCCTACGAGCAGTACTTC
clone size: NA; V gene: TRBV7-2; D gene: NA; J gene: TRBJ1-2; CDR3 protein: CASSFSTAQGYGYTF; CDR3 DNA: TGTGCCAGCAGCTTTTCCACGGCACAGGGCTATGGCTACACCTTC
clone size: NA; V gene: TRBV11-2; D gene: TRBD2; J gene: TRBJ2-2; CDR3 protein: CASSVRGLAGATNTGELFF; CDR3 DNA: TGTGCCAGCAGCGTACGGGGACTAGCGGGGGCTACGAACACCGGGGAGCTGTTTTTT
clone size: NA; V gene: TRBV24-1; D gene: TRBD1; J gene: TRBJ2-7; CDR3 protein: CATSDVTGTGTYEEYF; CDR3 DNA: TGTGCCACCAGTGACGTAACCGGGACAGGGACCTACGAGGAGTACTTC
clone size: many; V gene: TRBV9; D gene: NA; J gene: TRBJ1-1; CDR3 protein: CASSVAGANTEAFF; CDR3 DNA: TGTGCCAGCAGCGTAGCAGGGGCGAACACTGAAGCTTTCTTT
clone size: NA; V gene: TRBV20-1; D gene: NA; J gene: TRBJ1-1; CDR3 protein: CSVVMRKNTEAFF; CDR3 DNA: TGCAGTGTCGTTATGCGCAAGAACACTGAAGCTTTCTTT
clone size: NA; V gene: TRBV9; D gene: NA; J gene: TRBJ1-1; CDR3 protein: CASSVDRQSLGTEAFF; CDR3 DNA: TGTGCCAGCAGCGTAGACCGACAGAGCTTGGGCACTGAAGCTTTCTTT
clone size: NA; V gene: TRBV2; D gene: TRBD1; J gene: TRBJ1-5; CDR3 protein: CASSEALLRGGEGARGNQPQHF; CDR3 DNA: TGTGCCAGCAGTGAAGCGCTTCTCCGAGGGGGAGAGGGGGCGAGGGGAAATCAGCCCCAGCATTTT
clone size: NA; V gene: TRBV9; D gene: TRBD1; J gene: TRBJ1-1; CDR3 protein: CASSGHRGEAFF; CDR3 DNA: TGTGCCAGCAGCGGCCACAGGGGGGAAGCTTTCTTT
clone size: NA; V gene: TRBV2; D gene: NA; J gene: TRBJ1-3; CDR3 protein: CASTPGLAPETIYF; CDR3 DNA: TGTGCCAGCACCCCGGGACTAGCCCCAGAGACCATATATTTT
clone size: NA; V gene: TRBV10-1; D gene: TRBD2; J gene: TRBJ2-7; CDR3 protein: CASSETSGSYEQYF; CDR3 DNA: TGCGCCAGCAGTGAAACTAGCGGTTCGTACGAGCAGTACTTC